The clone carrying this TCR beta chain was picked up many times. This entry belongs to a study of T cells in Graves' hyperthyroidism and ophthalmopathy. RNA transcripts were the template for amplifying TCR beta CDR3 regions. Primed by the HTBI set, a first-round RT-PCR was run on the TCR CDR3. TCRdb re-called the multiplex PCR reads through MiXCR, storing one row per CDR3 protein. There are about 520,000 distinct CDR3 sequences in the sample; around a quarter occur only once, and around 11% lies in the top ten. CDR1 is DFQATT and CDR2 is SNEGSKA in the germline V gene (reference sequence). This CDR3 is built from 15 residues. V was pared by 6 bases and J by 6 bases, with 15 bases of the junction left unmatched.

The V call is TRBV20-1, the J call TRBJ2-7, with TRBD1 matching over 9 bases. This receptor was obtained from a young woman with Graves' ophthalmopathy. Sample: blood. The CDR3 is CSAKQTGTGSSEQYF. In DNA form, the CDR3 reads TGCAGTGCCAAGCAGACCGGGACAGGGTCGTCCGAGCAGTACTTC.